This is a list of T cell receptor beta chains from one sample in a study of PD-L1 blockade in urothelial cancer. Here immunoSEQ multiplex PCR was the method, and the copy in TCRdb shows in-frame clones only, minus some. The sample consists of about 30,000 clones, 87% of them appearing once. Sequencing used PBMCs, obtained around atezolizumab (anti-PD-L1) treatment. These receptor sequences come from a man aged 45-60 years with urothelial cancer. Each CDR3 is given with its conserved first and last residue. The D gene is left open where the match is weak. Not all rows give a size; the values are once, few, many and, for expanded clones, a class.

TRBV27	-	TRBD2	TRBJ2-1	TGTGCCAGCAGTTTGGGACTAGCGGATTACAATGAGCAGTTCTTC	CASSLGLADYNEQFF
TRBV10-1	-	-	TRBJ1-3	TGCGCCAGCAGTGACGGGGGATCTGGAAACACCATATATTTT	CASSDGGSGNTIYF
TRBV5-1	-	-	TRBJ2-1	TGCGCCAGCAGCTTAGGTAGCCTAGGAGAGCAGTTCTTC	CASSLGSLGEQFF
TRBV6-5	-	-	TRBJ1-5	TGTGCCAGCAGTTACTCGACGGGTCCCAATCAGCCCCAGCATTTT	CASSYSTGPNQPQHF
TRBV19	once	-	TRBJ1-5	TGTGCCAGTAGTATAGGAGGATTGGGCAATCAGCCCCAGCATTTT	CASSIGGLGNQPQHF
TRBV6-5	once	-	TRBJ2-4	TGTGCCAGCAGCTCCCAGGGGTGGGACATTCAGTACTTC	CASSSQGWDIQYF
TRBV25-1	-	TRBD1	TRBJ1-2	TGTGCCAGCAGTGGGACAGGGGGCGACTATGGCTACACCTTC	CASSGTGGDYGYTF
TRBV19	-	-	TRBJ1-5	TGTGCCAGTAGCCTTCCCCAGGGGCCGGTTAGCAATCAGCCCCAGCATTTT	CASSLPQGPVSNQPQHF
TRBV7-3	-	-	TRBJ2-5	TGTGCCAGCAGCGGGGGGGCCGGGGAGACCCAGTACTTC	CASSGGAGETQYF
TRBV9	-	-	TRBJ2-3	TGTGCCAGCAGTTTTTCGGGAGATACGCAGTATTTT	CASSFSGDTQYF
TRBV19	-	-	TRBJ1-5	TGTGCCAGTAGTATTATCAGGGGCGGTCAGCCCCAGCATTTT	CASSIIRGGQPQHF
TRBV6-1	-	TRBD2	TRBJ2-1	TGTGCCAGCAGTTTTAGCGGGGGCCACTACAATGAGCAGTTCTTC	CASSFSGGHYNEQFF
TRBV7-9	-	TRBD2	TRBJ2-3	TGTGCCAGCAGCTTAGGGAGCGGGAGGGTTTCAGATACGCAGTATTTT	CASSLGSGRVSDTQYF
TRBV7-9	once	-	TRBJ1-5	TGTGCCAGCAGCCCACAGGAAACCAATCAGCCCCAGCATTTT	CASSPQETNQPQHF
TRBV19	-	-	TRBJ1-1	TGTGCCAGTAGTATGGGCAGGGTGACGAACACTGAAGCTTTCTTT	CASSMGRVTNTEAFF
TRBV28	-	-	TRBJ1-2	TGTGCCAGCAGTCTCGATAACCGGCGAGGTGGCTACACCTTC	CASSLDNRRGGYTF
TRBV5-6	-	-	TRBJ2-7	TGTGCCAGCAGCTACGGGACACCAGCAGGCGAGCAGTACTTC	CASSYGTPAGEQYF
TRBV27	-	TRBD1	TRBJ1-5	TGTGCCAGCAGTTTACCCGGCGACAGGGTCGAACTCACTAGCAATCAGCCCCAGCATTTT	CASSLPGDRVELTSNQPQHF
TRBV19	-	TRBD2	TRBJ2-3	TGTGCCAGTAGTATAGCCCGGACTAGCGGGAGAACAGATACGCAGTATTTT	CASSIARTSGRTDTQYF
TRBV9	-	TRBD1	TRBJ1-2	TGTGCCAGCAGCGTAGATACAGGGGGTCCCTATGGCTACACCTTC	CASSVDTGGPYGYTF
TRBV2	-	-	TRBJ1-4	TGTGCCAGCAGGTTCCGGGACACCGGAGAAAAACTGTTTTTT	CASRFRDTGEKLFF
TRBV25-1	-	-	TRBJ1-1	TGTGCCAGCAGTGGCCCAACGAGGAACACTGAAGCTTTCTTT	CASSGPTRNTEAFF
TRBV27	-	TRBD1	TRBJ2-7	TGTGCCAGCAGTTTAGACGGACAGGGCTACGAGCAGTACTTC	CASSLDGQGYEQYF
TRBV30	-	-	TRBJ1-6	TGTGCCTGGAGTTCCGCGGGCTCCTATAATTCACCCCTCCACTTT	CAWSSAGSYNSPLHF
TRBV28	once	TRBD2	TRBJ2-5	TGTGCCAGCAGTATCAGCGGGATCGGGATCGGGGAGACCCAGTACTTC	CASSISGIGIGETQYF
TRBV19	-	-	TRBJ1-5	TGTGCCAGTAGTATAAGTCCCCGACAGGACTTCTATTTT	CASSISPRQDFYF
TRBV6-1	few	-	TRBJ1-1	TGTGCCAGCAGTGAAGGGACACTGAACACTGAAGCTTTCTTT	CASSEGTLNTEAFF
TRBV29-1	-	TRBD2	TRBJ2-2	TGCAGCGTTCGGGGGGGAGGTAGCACCGGGGAGCTGTTTTTT	CSVRGGGSTGELFF
TRBV28	-	-	TRBJ2-3	TGTGCCAGCAGTCCATCGGGGGCGCAGTATTTT	CASSPSGAQYF
TRBV18	-	TRBD1	TRBJ1-5	TGTGCCAGCTCCCCCACCGGGACAGGGAATAGCAATCAGCCCCAGCATTTT	CASSPTGTGNSNQPQHF
TRBV4-3	-	TRBD1	TRBJ2-1	TGCGCCAGCAGCCAAGCGGGACAGGGCTACAATGAGCAGTTCTTC	CASSQAGQGYNEQFF
TRBV18	-	-	TRBJ2-7	TGTGCCAGCTCACCACACAGGGCCGACGAGCAGTACTTC	CASSPHRADEQYF
TRBV14	-	-	TRBJ2-7	TGTGCCAGCAGCGTTAGTTTAACCTACGAGCAGTACTTC	CASSVSLTYEQYF
TRBV4-1	-	-	TRBJ1-6	TGCGCCAGCAGCCAAGAACAGAATTCACCCCTCCACTTT	CASSQEQNSPLHF
TRBV29-1	once	TRBD1	TRBJ2-5	TGCAGCGTGGTTACAGGGGTAGAGACCCAGTACTTC	CSVVTGVETQYF
TRBV28	-	TRBD1	TRBJ2-3	TGTGCCAGCAATTACAGGGGGGGCACAGATACGCAGTATTTT	CASNYRGGTDTQYF